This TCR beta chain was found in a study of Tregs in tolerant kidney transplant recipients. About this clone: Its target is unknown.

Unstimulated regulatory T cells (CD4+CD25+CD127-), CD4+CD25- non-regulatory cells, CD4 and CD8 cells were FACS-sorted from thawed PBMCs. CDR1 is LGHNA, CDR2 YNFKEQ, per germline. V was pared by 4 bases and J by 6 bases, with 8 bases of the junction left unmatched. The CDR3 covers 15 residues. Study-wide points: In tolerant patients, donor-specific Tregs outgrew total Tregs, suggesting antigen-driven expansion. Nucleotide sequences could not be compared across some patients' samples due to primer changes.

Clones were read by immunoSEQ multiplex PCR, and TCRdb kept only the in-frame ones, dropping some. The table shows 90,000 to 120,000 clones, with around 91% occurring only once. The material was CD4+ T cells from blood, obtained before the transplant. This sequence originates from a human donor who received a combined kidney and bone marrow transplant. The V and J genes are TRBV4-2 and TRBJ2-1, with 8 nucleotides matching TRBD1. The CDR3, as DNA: TGTGCCAGCAGCCCCCGGGACAGGTCCCCCAATGAGCAGTTCTTC. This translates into CASSPRDRSPNEQFF.